One and the same sample provided the 14 T cell receptor beta chains below, sequenced in a study of CD4+ T cells in melanoma (dated by TCRdb to between 2022 and 2023). Libraries were built with the immunoSEQ multiplex PCR assay. Held by TCRdb, this immuneACCESS table contains in-frame sequences only and omits some clones. Under half of the omission traces to an unresolved V gene where checked; the cause of the rest is unknown. The sample data list around 110,000 clones, and around 93% of these were observed just once. Around 3.3% of the sample is held by the ten biggest clonotypes. The sample consisted of peripheral blood. Every receptor here comes from a human donor with melanoma.

The chain employs TRBV29-1 and TRBJ2-5; maybe TRBD2 (6 bases). CDR3 size: 14 residues. The germline V gene has CDR1 SQVTM and CDR2 ANQGSEA. The ends were cut back, 2 bases at V and 4 bases at J, with 14 bases in the middle. CDR3 region: CSVENWMGGETQYF. CDR3 DNA sequence: TGCAGCGTTGAAAATTGGATGGGGGGAGAGACCCAGTACTTC.

The rearrangement links TRBV7-3 to TRBJ2-3, with D uncertain. The CDR3 is made up of 14 amino acids. The V and J ends lost 3 bases and 0 bases respectively, with 7 bases between them. CDR1 SGHTA and CDR2 FQGTGA come from the germline V gene. DNA of the CDR3: TGTGCCAGCAGCTTTCGATCTAGCACAGATACGCAGTATTTT. It is translated as CASSFRSSTDTQYF.

The rearrangement links TRBV29-1 to TRBJ1-1, with D tentatively TRBD1 (5 bases). Trimming stripped 7 bases from V and 2 bases from J, with 14 bases between. From germline, CDR1 is SQVTM and CDR2 ANQGSEA. The CDR3 runs 13 residues. CDR3 nucleotide sequence: TGCAGCGGAAAGACAGTCCCAAACACTGAAGCTTTCTTT. Translating it yields CSGKTVPNTEAFF.

The chain couples TRBV2 to TRBJ2-1; a weak D match, TRBD2 (5 bases). The CDR3 length is 14 residues. V was shortened by 4 bases and J by 2 bases, with 9 bases between the two germline ends. Germline assignment: CDR1 SNHLY and CDR2 FYNNEI. The CDR3 DNA reads as TGTGCCAGCAGTGCTGGAGGCCCCTACAATGAGCAGTTCTTC. As protein: CASSAGGPYNEQFF.

V usage is TRBV4-2 and J usage is TRBJ2-6; possible D gene TRBD1, 6 bases. This CDR3 is 19 amino acids long. Trimming removed 0 bases at V and 0 bases at J, with 15 bases between. Germline values: CDR1 LGHNA, CDR2 YNFKEQ. CDR3 sequence (DNA): TGTGCCAGCAGCCAAGATAGGGGGACCTTAGCCTCTGGGGCCAACGTCCTGACTTTC. Residues: CASSQDRGTLASGANVLTF.

The chain has TRBV6-6 and TRBJ2-7; 7 bases agree with TRBD2. Germline values: CDR1 MNHNY, CDR2 SVGAGI (reference sequence). Unmatched junction bases numbered 10, after V lost 6 bases and J lost 2 bases. CDR3 size: 15 residues. The CDR3 loop reads CASRGGTPPAYEQYF. The CDR3 DNA sequence: TGTGCCAGCAGGGGGGGGACTCCCCCCGCCTACGAGCAGTACTTC.

J is TRBJ2-5 and V is TRBV7-9; D uncertain. V was cut by 1 base and J by 10 bases, with 13 bases left in between. Germline V gives CDR1 SEHNR, CDR2 FQNEAQ (reference sequence). The CDR3 contains 13 residues. CDR3 residues: CASSLVQRQDQYF. The CDR3 coding sequence is TGTGCCAGCAGCTTAGTGCAAAGGCAGGACCAGTACTTC.

J is TRBJ2-2 and V is TRBV19, with 7 nucleotides matching TRBD1. With 6 bases clipped from V and 1 base from J, the junction kept 2 bases outside the gene matches. CDR1 is LNHDA, CDR2 SQIVND, per germline (reference sequence). This CDR3 comprises 14 residues. The CDR3 spells CASRWDRNTGELFF. The CDR3 DNA sequence: TGTGCCAGTAGATGGGACAGGAACACCGGGGAGCTGTTTTTT.

V usage is TRBV19 and J usage is TRBJ2-5, with unresolved D. V shed 5 bases and J shed 1 base, with 14 bases lying between them. The CDR3 is made up of 15 amino acids. The germline CDR1 and CDR2 sequences are LNHDA and SQIVND (reference sequence). The CDR3 DNA is TGTGCCAGTAGTGACCTGGGCAGGCCCCAAGAGACCCAGTACTTC. Translated, it gives CASSDLGRPQETQYF. The whole variable domain, filled in from reference TRBV19 and TRBJ2-5, reads DGGITQSPKYLFRKEGQNVTLSCEQNLNHDAMYWYRQDPGQGLRLIYYSQIVNDFQKGDIAEGYSVSREKKESFPLTVTSAQKNPTAFYLCASSDLGRPQETQYFGPGTRLLVL.

The chain couples TRBV7-2 to TRBJ2-2, with D possibly matching TRBD2 (6 bases). V gave up 1 base and J gave up 0 bases, with 12 bases separating them. Germline loops: CDR1 SGHTA, CDR2 FQGNSA. The CDR3 loop spans 17 amino acids. The CDR3 sequence: CASSLGLAFANTGELFF. CDR3 nucleotide sequence: TGTGCCAGCAGCTTAGGGCTAGCGTTTGCGAACACCGGGGAGCTGTTTTTT.

The V and J genes are TRBV27 and TRBJ2-1; D gene ambiguous. This CDR3 has 15 amino acids. CDR1 and CDR2 (germline): MNHEY, SMNVEV (reference sequence). Trimming removed 6 bases at V and 7 bases at J, with 19 bases between. The CDR3 is CASRSLQNHYNEQFF. CDR3 DNA sequence: TGTGCCAGCAGGTCGTTACAAAATCATTATAATGAGCAGTTCTTC.

This clone was observed once. CDR3 nucleotide sequence: TGTGCTAGTGGACTTTCCCAGGGCGGATTGAATGAGCAGTTCTTC. Translated, it gives CASGLSQGGLNEQFF. The gene calls are TRBV12-5 and TRBJ2-1; the D gene is possibly TRBD1 (5 bases). V lost 6 bases, J lost 7 bases, and 19 bases lay in between. The CDR3 contains 15 residues. Per germline, CDR1 LGHNT and CDR2 FRNRAP.

The chain recombines TRBV19 with TRBJ1-1, with TRBD1 matching 7 bases. Germline-derived CDR1 and CDR2 are LNHDA and SQIVND (reference sequence). The CDR3 is made up of 15 amino acids. After removal of 0 bases from V and 0 bases from J, the junction contained 1 base not matched to a gene. CDR3 region: CASSIEQGMNTEAFF. The CDR3, as DNA: TGTGCCAGTAGTATAGAACAGGGGATGAACACTGAAGCTTTCTTT.

The rearrangement joins TRBV7-2 to TRBJ2-2, with 10 bases lining up with TRBD2. The CDR3 has 15 residues. V trimming: 2 bases; J trimming: 7 bases; junction bases outside the gene matches: 4. Germline V gene data show CDR1 as SGHTA and CDR2 as FQGNSA. The CDR3 bases are TGTGCCAGCAGCTTACTAGCGGGAGCGGTCGGGGAGCTGTTTTTT. Translated, it gives CASSLLAGAVGELFF.